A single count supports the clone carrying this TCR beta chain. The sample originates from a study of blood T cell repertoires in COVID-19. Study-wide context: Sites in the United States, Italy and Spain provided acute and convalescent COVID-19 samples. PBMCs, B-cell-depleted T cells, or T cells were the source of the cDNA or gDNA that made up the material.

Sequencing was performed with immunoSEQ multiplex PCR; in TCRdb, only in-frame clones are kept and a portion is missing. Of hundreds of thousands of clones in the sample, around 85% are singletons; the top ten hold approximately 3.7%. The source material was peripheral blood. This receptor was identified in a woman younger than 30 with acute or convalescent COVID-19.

CDR3 sequence reads: CASSSIYPGQGDRGYTF. The DNA of the CDR3 is TGTGCCAGCAGCTCCATATATCCGGGACAGGGGGATCGTGGCTACACCTTC. This chain uses TRBV14 with TRBJ1-2; 11 nucleotides line up with TRBD1. Germline CDR1 reads SGHDN; CDR2 reads FVKESK. The J segment lost 7 bases and the V segment lost 5 bases, leaving 15 bases of the junction unmatched. The CDR3 has 17 amino acids.